This is a list of T cell receptor beta chains from one sample in a study of CD8 T cells in Susac syndrome. TCRdb ran MiXCR on the immunoSEQ multiplex PCR reads and lists one entry per CDR3 protein. The profile shows 55,000 to 85,000 distinct CDR3 sequences, 96% of them singletons. Sequences were obtained from CD4+ T cells from PBMCs. These receptors were collected from a human donor with multiple sclerosis. Both conserved end residues are part of each CDR3. Each record gives: V gene, clone size, J gene, D gene, CDR3 DNA, CDR3 protein. A D gene is named only where the DNA matches it firmly. The size entry is marked missing in some rows and otherwise reads once, few, many or a size class.

v_call: TRBV2; clone_size: .; j_call: TRBJ2-7; d_call: .; cdr3_nt: TGTGCCAGCAGAAAAGGGCTACTTGGGGAGCAGTACTTC; cdr3_aa: CASRKGLLGEQYF
v_call: TRBV30; clone_size: .; j_call: TRBJ2-3; d_call: .; cdr3_nt: TGTGCCTGGAGTGTCTCGTCAGATACGCAGTATTTT; cdr3_aa: CAWSVSSDTQYF
v_call: TRBV20-1; clone_size: .; j_call: TRBJ2-5; d_call: TRBD2; cdr3_nt: TGCAGTGTTACACGGGGGGATACGGGAGAGACCCAGTACTTC; cdr3_aa: CSVTRGDTGETQYF
v_call: TRBV29-1; clone_size: .; j_call: TRBJ2-5; d_call: .; cdr3_nt: TGCAGCGTTGGGGCCCTCCGGGCCCAAGAGACCCAGTACTTC; cdr3_aa: CSVGALRAQETQYF
v_call: TRBV27; clone_size: .; j_call: TRBJ1-2; d_call: .; cdr3_nt: TGTGCCAGCAGTTCTTTATCGACAGGAAGCAACTATGGCTACACCTTC; cdr3_aa: CASSSLSTGSNYGYTF
v_call: TRBV18; clone_size: once; j_call: TRBJ2-5; d_call: .; cdr3_nt: TGTGCCAGCTCACGAGACACCCAAGAGACCCAGTACTTC; cdr3_aa: CASSRDTQETQYF
v_call: TRBV7-9; clone_size: .; j_call: TRBJ1-2; d_call: .; cdr3_nt: TGTGCCAGCAGCACGGGGGGCCGCTATGGCTACACCTTC; cdr3_aa: CASSTGGRYGYTF
v_call: TRBV9; clone_size: .; j_call: TRBJ1-4; d_call: .; cdr3_nt: TGTGCCAGCAGCGTAGCCGAGAGAAATGAAAAACTGTTTTTT; cdr3_aa: CASSVAERNEKLFF
v_call: TRBV2; clone_size: .; j_call: TRBJ2-5; d_call: .; cdr3_nt: TGTGCCAGCAGTGAGTCCCGGGAGACCCAGTACTTC; cdr3_aa: CASSESRETQYF
v_call: TRBV14; clone_size: .; j_call: TRBJ2-7; d_call: TRBD1; cdr3_nt: TGTGCCAGCAGCCTCGGACAGGGGATGTGGTACGAGCAGTACTTC; cdr3_aa: CASSLGQGMWYEQYF
v_call: TRBV7-9; clone_size: .; j_call: TRBJ1-2; d_call: .; cdr3_nt: TGTGCCAGCAGCACGTGGGAGGGCTATGGCTACACCTTC; cdr3_aa: CASSTWEGYGYTF
v_call: TRBV29-1; clone_size: .; j_call: TRBJ2-5; d_call: TRBD2; cdr3_nt: TGCAGCGCCAATGGAGTGCCTAGCGTGGGGGAGGGGGAGACCCAGTACTTC; cdr3_aa: CSANGVPSVGEGETQYF
v_call: TRBV3-1; clone_size: .; j_call: TRBJ2-1; d_call: .; cdr3_nt: TGTGCCAGCAGCCAAGGCTCGGCAAACCGACAGCGCGGTGAGCAGTTCTTC; cdr3_aa: CASSQGSANRQRGEQFF
v_call: TRBV5-1; clone_size: once; j_call: TRBJ2-5; d_call: .; cdr3_nt: TGCGCCAGCAGCTTGGCGGGGGTTCAGGGGCGCGGAGAGACCCAGTACTTC; cdr3_aa: CASSLAGVQGRGETQYF
v_call: TRBV24-1; clone_size: .; j_call: TRBJ2-1; d_call: TRBD2; cdr3_nt: TGTGCCACCAGCAACCGGCCGGGAGGTGTCAATGAGCAGTTCTTC; cdr3_aa: CATSNRPGGVNEQFF
v_call: TRBV7-2; clone_size: .; j_call: TRBJ2-7; d_call: .; cdr3_nt: TGTGCCAGCAGCTTTTACGCCGACAGAGTCTACGAGCAGTACTTC; cdr3_aa: CASSFYADRVYEQYF
v_call: TRBV11-3; clone_size: .; j_call: TRBJ2-5; d_call: TRBD2; cdr3_nt: TGTGCCAGCAGCCCCTTAGCGGGGGGACAAGAGACCCAGTACTTC; cdr3_aa: CASSPLAGGQETQYF
v_call: TRBV20-1; clone_size: .; j_call: TRBJ2-2; d_call: .; cdr3_nt: TGCAGTGCTAGAACCGGGACTGGGGGCACCGGGGAGCTGTTTTTT; cdr3_aa: CSARTGTGGTGELFF
v_call: TRBV20-1; clone_size: .; j_call: TRBJ2-5; d_call: .; cdr3_nt: TGCAGTGCCCTGTTCCAGGAGACCCAGTACTTC; cdr3_aa: CSALFQETQYF
v_call: TRBV5-1; clone_size: .; j_call: TRBJ1-2; d_call: .; cdr3_nt: TGCGCCAGCAGCCCCGGGCCCGAAAACTATGGCTACACCTTC; cdr3_aa: CASSPGPENYGYTF
v_call: TRBV6-4; clone_size: .; j_call: TRBJ2-2; d_call: .; cdr3_nt: TGTGCCAGCACGGTCTCGGAGGAGCTGTTTTTT; cdr3_aa: CASTVSEELFF
v_call: TRBV29-1; clone_size: .; j_call: TRBJ2-7; d_call: .; cdr3_nt: TGCAGCGTTGACCGACAGTTATTTTACGAGCAGTACTTC; cdr3_aa: CSVDRQLFYEQYF
v_call: TRBV4-1; clone_size: .; j_call: TRBJ1-1; d_call: .; cdr3_nt: TGCGCCAGCAGCCTGCCTTTTTCCCCCATGAACACTGAAGCTTTCTTT; cdr3_aa: CASSLPFSPMNTEAFF
v_call: TRBV7-2; clone_size: .; j_call: TRBJ2-7; d_call: TRBD1; cdr3_nt: TGTGCCAGCAGCTTAGGGACAGGGGGCTGGGGCGAGCAGTACTTC; cdr3_aa: CASSLGTGGWGEQYF
v_call: TRBV2; clone_size: .; j_call: TRBJ2-7; d_call: .; cdr3_nt: TGTGCCAGCAGTACGGGCGCGCTTAATCTTTACGAGCAGTACTTC; cdr3_aa: CASSTGALNLYEQYF
v_call: TRBV5-1; clone_size: .; j_call: TRBJ1-6; d_call: .; cdr3_nt: TGCGCCAGCAGCTTGGACGGGAGTTTCGGCTATTCACCCCTCCACTTT; cdr3_aa: CASSLDGSFGYSPLHF
v_call: TRBV7-2; clone_size: .; j_call: TRBJ1-2; d_call: .; cdr3_nt: TGTGCCAGCAGCTTAGAATCGGATAACTATGGCTACACCTTC; cdr3_aa: CASSLESDNYGYTF
v_call: TRBV5-4; clone_size: .; j_call: TRBJ1-2; d_call: .; cdr3_nt: TGTGCCAGCAGCCCAAAGGGGGGCGGCTATGGCTACACCTTC; cdr3_aa: CASSPKGGGYGYTF
v_call: TRBV9; clone_size: .; j_call: TRBJ2-3; d_call: .; cdr3_nt: TGTGCCAGCAGCTCCCTGGACAACACAGATACGCAGTATTTT; cdr3_aa: CASSSLDNTDTQYF
v_call: TRBV4-2; clone_size: .; j_call: TRBJ1-2; d_call: .; cdr3_nt: TGTGCCAGCAGCCAAGCAGGACAGCAAGAGAACTATGGCTACACCTTC; cdr3_aa: CASSQAGQQENYGYTF
v_call: TRBV28; clone_size: .; j_call: TRBJ2-7; d_call: TRBD1; cdr3_nt: TGTGCCAGCAGTTTCCCACTCCAGGACAGGGGGGCCTACGAGCAGTACTTC; cdr3_aa: CASSFPLQDRGAYEQYF
v_call: TRBV29-1; clone_size: .; j_call: TRBJ1-4; d_call: .; cdr3_nt: TGCAGCGTTGGGACGGTAGAACTGTTTTTT; cdr3_aa: CSVGTVELFF
v_call: TRBV24-1; clone_size: .; j_call: TRBJ2-1; d_call: TRBD2; cdr3_nt: TGTGCCACCATCGGGACTAGCGGGGGGAGCTCCTACAATGAGCAGTTCTTC; cdr3_aa: CATIGTSGGSSYNEQFF
v_call: TRBV2; clone_size: .; j_call: TRBJ2-7; d_call: .; cdr3_nt: TGTGCCAGCAGGGGACTGACCTACGAGCAGTACTTC; cdr3_aa: CASRGLTYEQYF
v_call: TRBV5-1; clone_size: few; j_call: TRBJ2-7; d_call: .; cdr3_nt: TGCGCCAGCAGGACCGGGTCGGGCACCTACGAGCAGTACTTC; cdr3_aa: CASRTGSGTYEQYF
v_call: TRBV7-2; clone_size: .; j_call: TRBJ2-5; d_call: .; cdr3_nt: TGTGCCAGCAGCTTAGGGTCAGGCATGACGGAGACCCAGTACTTC; cdr3_aa: CASSLGSGMTETQYF
v_call: TRBV12-3/TRBV12-4; clone_size: .; j_call: TRBJ1-5; d_call: .; cdr3_nt: TGTGCCAGCAGTAGGACAGACCAGCCCCAGCATTTT; cdr3_aa: CASSRTDQPQHF
v_call: TRBV6-2/TRBV6-3; clone_size: .; j_call: TRBJ1-2; d_call: .; cdr3_nt: TGTGCCAGCAGCCAACACGTTGTTGCCTTAGGTGGCTACACCTTC; cdr3_aa: CASSQHVVALGGYTF
v_call: TRBV7-8; clone_size: .; j_call: TRBJ2-7; d_call: .; cdr3_nt: TGTGCCAGCAGCTCGGCGTCCTGGAGCTCCTACGAGCAGTACTTC; cdr3_aa: CASSSASWSSYEQYF
v_call: TRBV29-1; clone_size: once; j_call: TRBJ1-1; d_call: .; cdr3_nt: TGCAGCGTCGTGGAGGGTTACACTGAAGCTTTCTTT; cdr3_aa: CSVVEGYTEAFF
v_call: TRBV5-1; clone_size: .; j_call: TRBJ2-3; d_call: .; cdr3_nt: TGCGCCAGCAGGTTTGGGGAAACAGATACGCAGTATTTT; cdr3_aa: CASRFGETDTQYF
v_call: TRBV7-8; clone_size: .; j_call: TRBJ1-2; d_call: .; cdr3_nt: TGTGCCAGCAGCAACAGTGGCTATGGCTACACCTTC; cdr3_aa: CASSNSGYGYTF
v_call: TRBV2; clone_size: once; j_call: TRBJ2-2; d_call: .; cdr3_nt: TGTGCCAGCAGTCTGGACAGCTACACCGGGGAGCTGTTTTTT; cdr3_aa: CASSLDSYTGELFF
v_call: TRBV12-3/TRBV12-4; clone_size: .; j_call: TRBJ2-1; d_call: TRBD2; cdr3_nt: TGTGCCAGCAGTATTAGCGGGGGGTCCAATGAGCAGTTCTTC; cdr3_aa: CASSISGGSNEQFF
v_call: TRBV4-3; clone_size: .; j_call: TRBJ2-3; d_call: .; cdr3_nt: TGCGCCAGCAGCGTTGCGGTCACAGATACGCAGTATTTT; cdr3_aa: CASSVAVTDTQYF
v_call: TRBV20-1; clone_size: .; j_call: TRBJ1-1; d_call: TRBD1; cdr3_nt: TGCAGTGCTAGACCGACAGGGCTCACTGAAGCTTTCTTT; cdr3_aa: CSARPTGLTEAFF
v_call: TRBV5-1; clone_size: .; j_call: TRBJ2-2; d_call: TRBD1; cdr3_nt: TGCGCCAGCAGCTTGGACAGGGGCGGGGAGCTGTTTTTT; cdr3_aa: CASSLDRGGELFF
v_call: TRBV12-3/TRBV12-4; clone_size: .; j_call: TRBJ1-1; d_call: .; cdr3_nt: TGTGCCAGCAGTAGCAGGGGTCTTAACACTGAAGCTTTCTTT; cdr3_aa: CASSSRGLNTEAFF
v_call: TRBV24-1; clone_size: .; j_call: TRBJ2-1; d_call: .; cdr3_nt: TGTGCCACCAGTGATCCCCCGACTAGTAATGAGCAGTTCTTC; cdr3_aa: CATSDPPTSNEQFF
v_call: TRBV6-5; clone_size: .; j_call: TRBJ1-1; d_call: .; cdr3_nt: TGTGCCAGCAGTTACGGCCAGGGGATCACTGAAGCTTTCTTT; cdr3_aa: CASSYGQGITEAFF
v_call: TRBV15; clone_size: once; j_call: TRBJ2-6; d_call: .; cdr3_nt: TGTGCCACCAGCAGAGTCATAGCGGGGGCCAACGTCCTGACTTTC; cdr3_aa: CATSRVIAGANVLTF
v_call: TRBV12-3/TRBV12-4; clone_size: .; j_call: TRBJ2-7; d_call: .; cdr3_nt: TGTGCCAGCAGCCGCGGGACATCTTTCTACGAGCAGTACTTC; cdr3_aa: CASSRGTSFYEQYF
v_call: TRBV11-3; clone_size: .; j_call: TRBJ2-7; d_call: .; cdr3_nt: TGTGCCAGCAGCTTAGATCCCTCCGGCAGGGCCTACGAGCAGTACTTC; cdr3_aa: CASSLDPSGRAYEQYF
v_call: TRBV11-3; clone_size: .; j_call: TRBJ1-6; d_call: TRBD1; cdr3_nt: TGTGCCAGCAGCTCCTTGACAGGGGGCGGTTCACCCCTCCACTTT; cdr3_aa: CASSSLTGGGSPLHF